This T cell receptor beta chain was documented in a study of CD8 T cells in ankylosing spondylitis. General study results and limits: Reported data indicate significant enrichment of disease-linked clones within matched ankylosing spondylitis synovial fluid.

Germline CDR1 and CDR2: DFQATT and SNEGSKA (reference sequence). V trimming: 0 bases; J trimming: 15 bases; junction bases outside the gene matches: 3. The CDR3 contains 11 residues. In its sample, this clonotype was seen many times. Its antigen is unknown. Via MiXCR, TCRdb re-called the 5' RACE reads, giving one row per CDR3 protein. The sample consists of about 100,000 distinct CDR3 sequences, about 8.3% of them appearing once. This sequence was found in a male donor with ankylosing spondylitis or in good health (not recorded which). V and J are TRBV20-1 and TRBJ2-1; TRBD2 matches 9 bases. Sequences were obtained from blood, either unsorted or a sorted T cell fraction (not recorded which). In DNA, the CDR3 is TGCAGTGCTAGAGACAGCGGGGGGATGTTCTTC. This gives the protein CSARDSGGMFF.